Included here is one TCR beta chain sequence, with context. Replicate PCRs for unsorted PBMC used approximately 320 ng DNA (approximately 31,000 T cell genomes). Profiling relied on immunoSEQ multiplex PCR, and the TCRdb table lists in-frame clones only, not all of them. Among some 470,000 clones, roughly four fifths were seen once, and the ten largest hold approximately 13%. Every one of the donors was a Caucasian adult that lived in Nashville, Tennessee. Trimming took 2 bases from V and 5 from J, leaving 10 bases between them. The CDR3 sequence is 14 residues long. Germline lookup yields CDR1 SGDLS and CDR2 YYNGEE. This specimen belongs to a study of shared clonotypes between healthy human individuals.

Sequenced sample: PBMCs. The receptor was isolated from a woman aged 40 to 55 in good health. Some clones in this sample may be carry-over from other donors' samples. The J gene is TRBJ2-2, the V gene TRBV9, with a weak D call TRBD1 (5 bases). CDR3 region: CASSVLTGTGELFF. The DNA of the CDR3 is TGTGCCAGCAGCGTGCTAACAGGAACCGGGGAGCTGTTTTTT. Full variable domain (remainder filled in from reference TRBV9 and TRBJ2-2): DSGVTQTPKHLITATGQRVTLRCSPRSGDLSVYWYQQSLDQGLQFLIQYYNGEERAKGNILERFSAQQFPDLHSELNLSSLELGDSALYFCASSVLTGTGELFFGEGSRLTVL.